A single T cell receptor (beta chain) is shown here with its context. While infection was still active, Seattle patients were enrolled and then followed longitudinally. The sample is drawn from a study of blood T cell repertoires in COVID-19. V was clipped by 5 bases and J by 6 bases; unmatched bases: 15. The CDR3 runs to 18 residues. Germline CDR1 is SGHVS and CDR2 is FNYEAQ. Assay used: immunoSEQ multiplex PCR; TCRdb lists only in-frame clones, some missing. The sample has approximately 350,000 clones; about 89% are singletons. The receptor comes from a woman in her twenties or thirties with COVID-19, enrolled during active disease. The sample was peripheral blood. The V and J genes are TRBV7-6 and TRBJ2-3, with 12 bases matching TRBD2. The CDR3: CASSPTPSSGRASDTQYF. The DNA of the CDR3 is TGTGCCAGCAGCCCCACCCCCTCTAGCGGGAGGGCCTCTGATACGCAGTATTTT.